This TCR beta chain was captured by sequencing in a study of human T cells and chemical hapten exposure. TCRdb re-derived calls from the RACE reads in MiXCR, one entry per CDR3 protein. The table records roughly 150,000 distinct CDR3 sequences, approximately 12% of them present only once. The J segment lost 4 bases and the V segment lost 3 bases, leaving 7 bases of the junction unmatched. The length of the CDR3 is 14 residues. Per the germline V gene, CDR1 is GTSNPN and CDR2 is SVGIG (reference sequence). Time point reported: patch test 2, 6 weeks after DPC sensitization. Treatment: therapeutic diphenylcyclopropenone sensitization with weekly scalp DPC.

V and J are TRBV30 and TRBJ1-1; 8 bases fit TRBD1. Sequencing used whole blood, obtained in connection with sensitization to the hapten diphenylcyclopropenone (DPC). This receptor was taken from a woman in her 50s with alopecia areata. Some clones in this sample may be carry-over from other donors' samples. The CDR3 reads CAWSVDRESTEAFF. In DNA, the CDR3 is TGTGCCTGGAGCGTGGACAGGGAGAGCACTGAAGCTTTCTTT.